One sample yielded the 5 T cell receptor beta chains listed below, sequenced in a study of siplizumab effects on memory and regulatory T cells (dated by TCRdb to about 2019). The protocol used for the library was the immunoSEQ multiplex PCR assay. The source is immuneACCESS, and TCRdb retained only in-frame sequences with V and J called. Part of the clones is not carried over; for the studies checked, unresolved V genes explain less than half of this, and the remainder is unexplained. The sample contains 100,000 or so clones, 80% to 95% of them found a single time. Roughly 1.1% of the sample is in the top ten clones. Sequences were obtained from CD4+ T cells sorted from blood. The receptor set was obtained from a human donor in good health.

The V call is TRBV6-5, the J call TRBJ1-4, with D maybe TRBD1 (5 bases). V was cut by 6 bases and J by 3 bases, with 11 bases left in between. Germline V gene lookup returns CDR1 MNHEY and CDR2 SVGAGI. The CDR3 totals 14 residues. The DNA of the CDR3 is TGTGCCAGCAGCAATCGGGGACCTAATGAAAAACTGTTTTTT. Amino acids: CASSNRGPNEKLFF.

As concerns this clone: A junction end diverges from the germline sequence, so it may reflect a read error. The chain is built from TRBV20-1 and TRBJ1-1, with D unclear. Looked up from germline, CDR1 is DFQATT and CDR2 is SNEGSKA (reference sequence). The CDR3 has 9 residues. The CDR3 protein is CRANTEAFF. The CDR3, as DNA: TGCAGAGCTAACACTGAAGCTTTCTTT.

With respect to this clone: The identical CDR3 is also encoded by other nucleotide sequences in the sample. The chain combines TRBV18 with TRBJ1-1; D ambiguous. The V gene's germline CDR1 is KGHSH and CDR2 LQKENI. Trimming cost V 1 base and J 1 base, with 7 bases left between them. The CDR3 runs 14 residues. DNA of the CDR3: TGTGCCAGCTCACCACTAGGCCGGAACACTGAAGCTTTCTTT. It yields the protein CASSPLGRNTEAFF.

The chain employs TRBV5-1 and TRBJ1-2; no clear D gene. The germline CDR1 and CDR2 sequences are SGHRS and YFSETQ. V was cut by 1 base and J by 3 bases, with 7 bases left in between. The CDR3 contains 13 residues. The CDR3, as DNA: TGCGCCAGCAGCTTGAAAGTTCACTATGGCTACACCTTC. It specifies CASSLKVHYGYTF.

The V and J genes are TRBV27 and TRBJ2-7; D perhaps matches TRBD2 (5 bases). This CDR3 is built from 13 residues. The V gene lost 1 base and the J gene lost 6 bases, with 10 bases spanning the gap. CDR1 is MNHEY, CDR2 SMNVEV, per germline (reference sequence). The CDR3 DNA is TGTGCCAGCAGTTTATTGGCGGGTGTCGAGCAGTACTTC. This codes for CASSLLAGVEQYF.